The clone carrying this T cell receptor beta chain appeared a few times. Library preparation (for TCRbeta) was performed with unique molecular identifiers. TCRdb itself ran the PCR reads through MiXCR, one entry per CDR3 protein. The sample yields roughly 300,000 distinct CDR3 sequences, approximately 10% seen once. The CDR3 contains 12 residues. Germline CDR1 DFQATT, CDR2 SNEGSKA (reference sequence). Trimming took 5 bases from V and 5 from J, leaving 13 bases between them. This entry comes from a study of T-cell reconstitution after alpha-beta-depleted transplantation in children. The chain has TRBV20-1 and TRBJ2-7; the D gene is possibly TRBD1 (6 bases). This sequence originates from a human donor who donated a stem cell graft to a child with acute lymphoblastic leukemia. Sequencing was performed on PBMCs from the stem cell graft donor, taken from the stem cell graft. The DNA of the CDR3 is TGCAGTGCTCCGGGACAAAAAAACGAGCAGTACTTC. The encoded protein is CSAPGQKNEQYF.